The TCR beta chain described here comes from a study of blood T cell repertoires in COVID-19. Background on the study: COVID-19 samples collected from the United States, Italy and Spain covered acute and convalescent phases. PBMCs, B-cell-depleted T cells, or T cells were the source of the cDNA or gDNA that made up the material.

Per the study methods: Nucleated cell counts were estimated from reference gene primer amplification. TCRdb's copy holds only in-frame clones and misses some; the assay was immunoSEQ multiplex PCR. V, J and clone size derive from that table, while D and trimming were established from the DNA sequence. This table has a few hundred thousand clones, 70% to 90% appearing once. The sample taken for sequencing was peripheral blood. This clonotype was sampled from a woman aged 30 to 39 who had recovered from COVID-19.

CDR3 bases: TGTGCCAGCAGCGTACAGGGTGGAATTGGTGAAAAACTGTTTTTT. As protein: CASSVQGGIGEKLFF. The gene calls are TRBV9 and TRBJ1-4, with D perhaps matching TRBD1 (5 bases). Germline assignment: CDR1 SGDLS and CDR2 YYNGEE. Trimming removed 1 base from V and 7 bases from J, with 14 bases in between. This CDR3 spans 15 amino acids.